This T cell receptor (beta chain) was documented in a study of blood T cell repertoires in COVID-19. Across the whole study: The United States, Italy and Spain were the sources of the acute and convalescent COVID-19 samples. PBMCs, B-cell-depleted T cells, or T cells provided the cDNA or gDNA that made up the material.

Per the original data handling: Amplification of reference gene primers provided the estimated nucleated cell counts. Sequencing was performed with immunoSEQ multiplex PCR; in TCRdb, only in-frame clones are kept and a portion is missing. V, J and clone size were drawn from that table, and D and trimming were deduced from the DNA. This table holds 63,000 or so clones, around 87% found once. The J segment lost 5 bases and the V segment lost 0 bases, leaving 2 bases of the junction unmatched. CDR3 length: 16 amino acids. Germline CDR1 and CDR2: MNHNS and SASEGT. Sequencing input: peripheral blood. This clonotype originated in a man between 70 and 80 years old with active COVID-19. The chain joins TRBV6-1 to TRBJ2-1, with 12 bases fitting TRBD2. CDR3 loop: CASSEAGLAGNNEQFF. The CDR3 DNA reads TGTGCCAGCAGTGAAGCGGGACTAGCGGGCAACAATGAGCAGTTCTTC.